This paragraph covers one T cell receptor (beta chain) sequence. Its antigen is undetermined. This entry belongs to a study of T cell responses to AZD1222 COVID-19 vaccine. TCRdb's table, derived via immunoSEQ multiplex PCR, lists solely in-frame clones and lacks some. Of some 150,000 clones in the sample, 86% were seen once. Notes on the study in general: CD4 TCRs associated with vaccination spanned spike, dominating at 160-218 and 743-854. Clonal diversity may have been underestimated in mostly white British donors. There were repertoire samples only from the period after the peak T cell response.

The CDR3 contains 13 residues. The germline V gene encodes CDR1 SGHRS and CDR2 YFSETQ. Deletions cut 1 base from V and 1 base from J, with 5 bases between. The material sequenced was peripheral blood, taken on day 0 of MenACWY control vaccination. This sequence joins TRBV5-1 and TRBJ1-1; D is uncertain. The sequence was obtained from an adult in good health. The CDR3 spells CASSLSPNTEAFF. The CDR3 bases are TGCGCCAGCAGCTTGTCTCCGAACACTGAAGCTTTCTTT.